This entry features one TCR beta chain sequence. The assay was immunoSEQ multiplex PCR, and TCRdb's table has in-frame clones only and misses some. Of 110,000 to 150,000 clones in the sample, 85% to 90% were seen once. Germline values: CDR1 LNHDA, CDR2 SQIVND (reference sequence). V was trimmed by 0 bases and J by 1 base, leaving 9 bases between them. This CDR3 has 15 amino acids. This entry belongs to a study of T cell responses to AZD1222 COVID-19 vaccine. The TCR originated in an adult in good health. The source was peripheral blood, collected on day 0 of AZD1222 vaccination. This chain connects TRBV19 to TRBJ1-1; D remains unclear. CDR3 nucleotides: TGTGCCAGTAGTATAGATCGAGCGGGGAACACTGAAGCTTTCTTT. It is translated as CASSIDRAGNTEAFF.